The next 13 T cell receptor beta chains were all read from a single sample in a study of T cell responses to AZD1222 COVID-19 vaccine. The table came from immunoSEQ multiplex PCR; TCRdb's copy has only in-frame clones and leaves some out. The sample has 150,000 to 200,000 clones; approximately 90% are singletons. The sample consisted of peripheral blood, taken 28 days after the second AZD1222 dose. The receptors were sampled from an adult who received the AZD1222 COVID-19 vaccine.

The chain employs TRBV4-1 and TRBJ2-1; TRBD2 is a possible D gene (5 bases). Germline CDR1 is MGHRA and CDR2 is YSYEKL. The CDR3 has 16 residues. V lost 1 base to trimming and J lost 12 bases, with 22 bases between them. CDR3 sequence reads: CASSQGASGPFGPQFF. The CDR3 coding sequence is TGCGCCAGCAGCCAAGGGGCCAGCGGCCCTTTCGGACCGCAGTTCTTC.

This clone was seen just once. The chain uses TRBV18 and TRBJ2-5, with no clear D. V lost 3 bases to trimming and J lost 5 bases, with 7 bases between them. CDR1 and CDR2 from the germline V gene are KGHSH and LQKENI. The CDR3 loop spans 12 amino acids. CDR3 sequence (DNA): TGTGCCAGCTCACCGGGGATGGAGACCCAGTACTTC. It translates to CASSPGMETQYF.

This clone occurred a few times. V and J are TRBV11-1 and TRBJ2-3, with 9 bases that match TRBD2. V trimming: 0 bases; J trimming: 9 bases; junction bases outside the gene matches: 4. This CDR3 comprises 14 residues. Germline CDR1 and CDR2: SGHAT and FQDESV (reference sequence). The CDR3 bases are TGTGCCAGCAGCTTAGCGCGGGGGGGGAGAACGCAGTATTTT. This gives the protein CASSLARGGRTQYF.

This clone has just a few counts. CDR3 loop: CASSLSGADGYTF. The CDR3 coding sequence is TGTGCCAGCAGTTTATCTGGGGCGGATGGCTACACCTTC. The rearrangement uses TRBV12-3 or TRBV12-4 and TRBJ1-2; possible D gene TRBD1, 5 bases. V was trimmed by 2 bases and J by 6 bases, leaving 10 bases between them. CDR3 length equals 13 residues.

The CDR3 loop is CASLFDRGTEAFF. In nucleotides, the CDR3 is TGTGCCAGCCTATTCGACAGGGGAACTGAAGCTTTCTTT. The rearrangement links TRBV28 to TRBJ1-1; 8 positions match TRBD1. This CDR3 comprises 13 residues. The V and J ends lost 8 bases and 5 bases, in that order; junction bases with no gene match: 7. The germline V gene encodes CDR1 MDHEN and CDR2 SYDVKM.

The rearrangement joins TRBV28 to TRBJ2-5; D unclear. The V gene's germline CDR1 is MDHEN and CDR2 SYDVKM. V dropped 10 bases and J dropped 0 bases, with 15 bases sitting between them. The CDR3 covers 14 residues. In DNA form, the CDR3 reads TGTGCCACCTCTCCCACAGCGTACCAAGAGACCCAGTACTTC. This sequence encodes CATSPTAYQETQYF. Full variable domain (missing parts from reference TRBV28 and TRBJ2-5): DVKVTQSSRYLVKRTGEKVFLECVQDMDHENMFWYRQDPGLGLRLIYFSYDVKMKEKGDIPEGYSVSREKKERFSLILESASTNQTSMYLCATSPTAYQETQYFGPGTRLLVL.

J is TRBJ2-5 and V is TRBV5-8, with 12 bases identical to TRBD1. Germline CDR1 reads SGHTS; CDR2 reads YDEGEE. The CDR3 is made up of 15 amino acids. V dropped 4 bases and J dropped 5; count of bases not matched to a gene: 6. The DNA of the CDR3 is TGTGCCAGCAGCCCGGGACAGGGGGCGCGGGAGACCCAGTACTTC. The encoded protein is CASSPGQGARETQYF.

The DNA of the CDR3 is TGTGCCAGCAGCATCTACAGGGATAACTATGGCTACACCTTC. Its translation: CASSIYRDNYGYTF. This chain connects TRBV6-2 or TRBV6-3 to TRBJ1-2; D possibly corresponds to TRBD1 (6 bases). The germline V gene encodes CDR1 MNHEY and CDR2 SVGEGT. V was trimmed by 6 bases and J by 1 base, leaving 12 bases between them. This CDR3 is built from 14 residues.

Details on this clone: Other nucleotide sequences from this sample produce the same CDR3. The chain links TRBV5-1 to TRBJ2-1; D remains ambiguous. V lost 0 bases to trimming and J lost 5 bases, with 9 bases between them. CDR3 length: 14 residues. The germline gives CDR1 SGHRS, CDR2 YFSETQ. Written as DNA, the CDR3 is TGCGCCAGCAGCTTGGGGCCTGCGAACAATGAGCAGTTCTTC. It codes for CASSLGPANNEQFF.

This clone was recorded a few times. This chain joins TRBV7-2 and TRBJ1-2, with TRBD1 identical over 7 bases. Trimming took 5 bases from V and 4 from J; bases not matched to a gene: 7. The CDR3 loop spans 14 amino acids. The germline gives CDR1 SGHTA, CDR2 FQGNSA. CDR3: CASSPTGSGYGYTF. In nucleotides, the CDR3 is TGTGCCAGCAGCCCGACAGGGTCGGGCTATGGCTACACCTTC.

The chain uses TRBV7-9 and TRBJ1-2; maybe TRBD1 (5 bases). The germline V gene encodes CDR1 SEHNR and CDR2 FQNEAQ (reference sequence). The length of the CDR3 is 13 residues. The V and J ends lost 3 bases and 4 bases respectively, with 9 bases between them. The CDR3 reads CASSLVGGYGYTF. For the CDR3, the DNA is TGTGCCAGCAGCTTGGTCGGGGGCTATGGCTACACCTTC.

This chain joins TRBV14 and TRBJ2-7; 9 positions match TRBD2. Losses at the gene ends were 2 bases for V and 8 bases for J; bases not matched to a gene: 4. The V gene's germline CDR1 is SGHDN and CDR2 FVKESK. The CDR3 has 13 amino acids. The CDR3, as DNA: TGTGCCAGCAGCCAAAGCGGGAGGACGAAGCAGTACTTC. This codes for CASSQSGRTKQYF.

V is TRBV6-4 and J is TRBJ2-1; 10 nucleotides agree with TRBD2. With 2 bases clipped from V and 6 bases from J, the junction kept 7 bases outside the gene matches. The CDR3 is 16 amino acids. Germline CDR1 MRHNA, CDR2 SNTAGT. DNA of the CDR3: TGTGCCAGCAGTGACGGCTTGAGCGGGGGGGCCAATGAGCAGTTCTTC. It is translated as CASSDGLSGGANEQFF.